The present T cell receptor (beta chain) was sequenced within a study of identical twins. This clonotype was seen a handful of times. From the 5' RACE reads, TCRdb called clonotypes with MiXCR, one entry per CDR3 protein. The data contain about 550,000 distinct CDR3 sequences, 20% to 25% of them singletons. Germline loops: CDR1 SQVTM, CDR2 ANQGSEA. The CDR3 has 16 residues. Trimming stripped 1 base from V and 0 bases from J, with 15 bases between. The same sample was also studied in work on yellow fever vaccine responses in identical twins.

Material for sequencing was CD4+ T cells sorted from blood. This chain joins TRBV29-1 and TRBJ1-1; no reliable D call. This TCR derives from a woman under 30 in good health. This CDR3 reads CSVEGQKRGMNTEAFF. For the CDR3, the DNA is TGCAGCGTTGAAGGCCAAAAGAGAGGAATGAACACTGAAGCTTTCTTT.